This T cell receptor (beta chain) was identified during a study of shared clonotypes between healthy human individuals (dated by TCRdb to 2020 to 2022). Background for the entire study: A couple of women and a few men aged 18 to 49 years were included in the cohort. Leukapheresis yielded between about 0.94 and 10 billion PBMCs per donor. For each donor, three plates each were used for CD4 naive and CD4 memory, two plates were used for CD8 naive, and one plate was used for CD8 memory. To increase sequencing depth and limit assay-specific biases, different laboratories used diverse techniques to prepare libraries and sequence TCR repertoires. The study deeply sequenced blood TCR repertoires of about five healthy adults to estimate repertoire size and the extent of clonotype sharing between individuals. Results and caveats for the whole study, not just this receptor: The genetic and exposure-history diversity represented was limited by the small number of donors. Compared with non-shared clonotypes, clonotypes shared by all four sorted-subset donors had higher generation probabilities. About 4.5% of naive CD4, around 4% of naive CD8, approximately 2.2% of memory CD4, and 0.4% of memory CD8 clonotypes were shared across a few donors. Pairwise subsampling indicated that sequencing depth was expected to affect the degree of clonotype sharing among donors. Incomplete sequencing was indicated by rarefaction of sorted-subset datasets, despite the large sequencing depth. Sampling was restricted to blood, and TCR repertoires in tissue are likely to differ from TCR repertoires in blood. Naive subsets generally had larger estimated clonotype richness than memory subsets.

CD8 naive samples were CD45RO-negative cells positively selected for CCR7, giving a CD45RA+CCR7+ population that excluded TemRA cells. The donors were healthy, HIV-negative adults who had no recently reported acute infections or vaccinations. Only Caucasian adults living in Nashville, Tennessee, USA were represented among the donors. Blood was collected by leukapheresis, and PBMCs were isolated by Ficoll-Histopaque density gradient centrifugation and then cryopreserved in liquid nitrogen vapor phase. Analytical flow cytometry was used to check the purity and quantity of each magnetically sorted T cell population. From each sorted fraction, genomic DNA was isolated and quantified by UV absorbance on a Nanodrop 2000c. CDR1 is given as MDHEN and CDR2 as SYDVKM, both from the germline V gene. From its cysteine to its phenylalanine, the CDR3 spans 16 amino acids. Of the read, only the CDR3 DNA is kept; its 48 bases are in frame from base 1. The germline V and J ends show losses of 4 bases and 4 bases respectively, and no gene match explains 13 bases of the junction.

With respect to this clone: No cognate antigen has been identified for it. Base quality data are lacking; no much larger clone is found one base away.

Using the deep immunoSEQ assay, TCR CDR3 regions were amplified from genomic DNA by multiplex PCR. Extracted genomic DNA from each cell subset was spread evenly across all wells of several immunoSEQ 96-well plates, with each plate serving as a replicate. Each replicate PCR for sorted subsets received roughly 200 ng genomic DNA, equal to 28,000 or so T cell genomes. Purified libraries were measured with a Qubit 3.0 fluorometer, size-checked on a Bioanalyzer 2100, and measured again with the KAPA Library Quantification kit. Every immunoSEQ 96-well plate was sequenced on a dedicated single-read 150-cycle Illumina NextSeq 550 flow cell. The original pipeline was this. Because only junctional sequences without quality scores were contained in the immunoSEQ output, filtering matching that applied to full-length reads could not be performed. To assign V/J genes and CDR3, sequences were annotated against IMGT germline references using PyIR, a Python wrapper for IgBLAST v1.9. Reads were filtered out if the reads had weak V/J assignments (E-value above 1e-6), no CDR3, stop codons, out-of-frame junctions, or ambiguous translated residues. V3J clonotypes were defined as sequences sharing an identical inferred V gene, J gene, and CDR3 amino acid sequence. Percentage overlap between repertoires was computed as shared unique clonotypes divided by the size of the smaller repertoire. Repertoire richness was assessed with RTK rarefaction, the Chao1 estimator, and Recon v2.1 estimates of unobserved clonotypes. Generation probabilities for all TCRbeta clonotypes obtained by the gDNA method from a handful of donors were computed using OLGA. TCRdb carries this immuneACCESS record with in-frame sequences only. Its versions omit some clonotypes, under half of them owing to an unresolved V gene in the studies checked, with the rest unexplained. V, J and clone size reflect that table, while D and trimming were determined from the DNA. A total of about 2.2 million clones appear in this sample, roughly 95% of them only once. The top ten hold less than 2% of the sample.

Sequencing was carried out using naive CD8+ T cells from PBMCs. The cell subset or site label on this specimen signifies: CD45RA+CCR7+. This sequence uses TRBV28 and TRBJ2-7; 7 nucleotides in the junction match TRBD1. The clonotype was recovered from a man aged 18 to 29 in good health. Some clones in this sample may be carry-over from other donors' samples. The CDR3 reads CASSSPGRGWSYEQYF. The nucleotide sequence reads as follows: TGTGCCAGCAGTTCCCCGGGCAGGGGGTGGAGTTACGAGCAGTACTTC.